The sample holds a few counts of the clone carrying this T cell receptor beta chain. The antigen remains undetermined. The gene names given are mouse names. The read falls 4 residues short of the CDR3 end, and the missing part is taken from the germline J gene. The data derive from a study of CD8+ T cells in alopecia areata. Turning to the study itself: Recipient mice, approximately 7-11-week-old female C3H/HeJ animals, received skin from roughly 6-12-month-old C3H/HeJ graft donors with spontaneous alopecia.

Investigators isolated RNA and reverse transcribed it into cDNA to act as the sequencing template. Method: immunoSEQ multiplex PCR; TCRdb's copy keeps in-frame clones and lacks some. Recorded here are 250,000 or so clones, none singletons. Study results and limitations: For lesional scalp, especially alopecia totalis/universalis, clonality was higher than in normal scalp. Scalp data also include sequences from resident alphabeta T cells of normal skin.

Scientists pooled cutaneous lymph node cells and sorted them on CD4, CD8alpha, NKG2D, NKG2ACE and other markers. The J segment lost 0 bases and the V segment lost 2 bases, leaving 4 bases of the junction unmatched. Looked up from germline, CDR1 is NNHNN and CDR2 is SYGAGS (reference sequence). The length of the CDR3 is 15 residues. This chain connects TRBV13-2 to TRBJ1-2; 7 positions match TRBD1. The receptor comes from a C3H/HeJ mouse with alopecia areata. Mouse strain MHC haplotype: H2-k. Sequenced input: CD4+ T cells sorted from a lymph node. The CDR3 bases that were read are TGTGCCAGCGGTGACCCGGGACAGTCAAACTCC. This codes for CASGDPGQSNS. The whole CDR3 is CASGDPGQSNSDYTF.